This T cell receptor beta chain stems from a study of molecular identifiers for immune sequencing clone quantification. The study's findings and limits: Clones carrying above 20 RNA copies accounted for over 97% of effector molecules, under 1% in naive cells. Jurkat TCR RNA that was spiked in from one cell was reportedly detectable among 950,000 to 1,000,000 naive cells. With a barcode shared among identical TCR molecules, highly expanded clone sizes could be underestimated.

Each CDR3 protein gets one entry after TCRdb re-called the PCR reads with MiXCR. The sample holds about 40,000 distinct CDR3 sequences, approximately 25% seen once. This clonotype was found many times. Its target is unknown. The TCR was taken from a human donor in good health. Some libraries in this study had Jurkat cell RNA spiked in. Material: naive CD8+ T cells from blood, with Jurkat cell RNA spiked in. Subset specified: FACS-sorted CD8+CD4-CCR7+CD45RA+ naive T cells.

The CDR3 is CASSLDPGTASYEQYF. As DNA, the CDR3 is TGCGCCAGCAGCCTGGACCCCGGGACGGCCTCCTACGAGCAGTACTTC. V and J are TRBV5-1 and TRBJ2-7; D may be TRBD1 or TRBD2 (5 bases each). Trimming pared 4 bases from V and 0 bases from J, leaving 17 bases between. The length of the CDR3 is 16 residues. The V gene's germline CDR1 is SGHRS and CDR2 YFSETQ.